Sequencing of this TCR beta chain was carried out in a study of CD8 T cells in ankylosing spondylitis. This clonotype was counted ten times or more. In germline, CDR1 is MNHEY, CDR2 SMNVEV (reference sequence). V dropped 7 bases and J dropped 7; count of bases not matched to a gene: 4. The CDR3 is made up of 12 amino acids. Construction of TCR beta libraries was performed using quantitative 5'-RACE with molecular barcodes. A single record per CDR3 protein comes from TCRdb applying MiXCR to the 5' RACE reads. This table has about 160,000 distinct CDR3 sequences, around 17% appearing once. The sample consisted of blood, either unsorted or a sorted T cell fraction (not recorded which). The V gene is TRBV27, the J gene TRBJ1-2; 9 bases line up with TRBD1. This TCR was sampled from a male donor with ankylosing spondylitis or in good health (not recorded which). The CDR3 is CASKTGGLGYTF. CDR3 nucleotides: TGTGCCAGCAAAACAGGGGGCCTTGGCTACACCTTC.